A single sample is the source of the 27 T cell receptor beta chains below, sequenced in a study of EBV T-cell therapy then PD-1 blockade in nasopharyngeal carcinoma (dated by TCRdb to about 2021). Libraries were prepared through the immunoSEQ multiplex PCR assay. This is the immuneACCESS table as TCRdb keeps it, with only in-frame sequences that have V and J called. A part of the clones is gone; compared with another copy, unresolved V genes explain less than half, and the rest is unexplained. Counted in this sample were 20,000 or so clones; about 81% of them appeared once. The ten largest clones take up roughly a third of the sample. This specimen's time point label, per the study, means: 266 days after commencement of treatment, after nivolumab therapy. Reading the label with the study, this specimen's treatment or condition is: AdE1-LMPpoly-expanded autologous EBV-specific T-cell therapy followed by anti-PD-1 nivolumab.

For these TCRs, the target antigens are not known. Source: CD8+ T cells from blood, taken at approximately day 250 from a patient whose treatment included autologous EBV-specific T cells and nivolumab. Receptors were obtained from a man between 35 and 55 years old with nasopharyngeal carcinoma.

The chain uses TRBV28 and TRBJ1-5; D is undetermined. The CDR3 has 14 amino acids. CDR1 and CDR2 (germline): MDHEN, SYDVKM. V was trimmed by 6 bases and J by 4 bases, leaving 13 bases between them. The CDR3 loop is CASSPPESNQPQHF. CDR3 coding DNA: TGTGCCAGCAGCCCCCCGGAGTCTAATCAGCCCCAGCATTTT.

The rearrangement joins TRBV9 to TRBJ2-7; no clear D gene. Per the germline V gene, CDR1 is SGDLS and CDR2 is YYNGEE. The CDR3 is made up of 13 amino acids. V gave up 0 bases and J gave up 3 bases, with 7 bases separating them. CDR3 DNA: TGTGCCAGCAGCGTAGTGGACGGCTACGAGCAGTACTTC. Translation gives CASSVVDGYEQYF.

The chain combines TRBV6-6 with TRBJ2-3; D may be TRBD2 (6 bases). Germline V gene data show CDR1 as MNHNY and CDR2 as SVGAGI (reference sequence). This CDR3 region has 15 residues. V was trimmed by 2 bases and J by 1 base, leaving 10 bases between them. The CDR3 region has the DNA TGTGCCAGCAGTTACCCGCGGGGCCGCACAGATACGCAGTATTTT. It yields the protein CASSYPRGRTDTQYF.

The chain joins TRBV7-9 to TRBJ2-7, with 9 bases fitting TRBD1. Germline V gene lookup returns CDR1 SEHNR and CDR2 FQNEAQ (reference sequence). V trimming: 11 bases; J trimming: 5 bases; junction bases outside the gene matches: 13. The CDR3 totals 14 residues. The CDR3 nucleotides are TGTGCCTTAAATTCCGGGACAGGGATCCACGAGCAGTACTTC. Encoded protein: CALNSGTGIHEQYF.

The V and J genes are TRBV10-3 and TRBJ1-1; D is undetermined. This CDR3 region has 13 residues. V lost 3 bases to trimming and J lost 4 bases, with 9 bases between them. CDR1 and CDR2 from the germline V gene are ENHRY and SYGVKD. The CDR3 DNA reads as TGTGCCATCAGTGATCCGTGGGGCACTGAAGCTTTCTTT. Translating gives CAISDPWGTEAFF.

The rearrangement links TRBV6-5 to TRBJ2-7; 8 nucleotides line up with TRBD1. Germline V gene data show CDR1 as MNHEY and CDR2 as SVGAGI. The CDR3 length is 13 residues. V dropped 4 bases and J dropped 2; count of bases not matched to a gene: 1. This CDR3 reads CASSLQGAYEQYF. The CDR3 region has the DNA TGTGCCAGCAGTTTACAGGGGGCCTACGAGCAGTACTTC.

This chain links TRBV4-3 with TRBJ1-1; TRBD1 aligns across 8 bases. Germline V gene sequence: CDR1 LGHNA, CDR2 YSLEER. With 2 bases clipped from V and 0 bases from J, the junction kept 5 bases outside the gene matches. This CDR3 comprises 16 residues. The chain's CDR3 is CASSQKPTGVNTEAFF. CDR3 DNA: TGCGCCAGCAGCCAAAAGCCGACAGGGGTGAACACTGAAGCTTTCTTT.

Written as DNA, the CDR3 is TGTGCCAGCAGCTTCTCTAGGGATGACACCGGGGAGCTGTTTTTT. This codes for CASSFSRDDTGELFF. The genes are TRBV7-9 and TRBJ2-2; no clear D gene. Germline values: CDR1 SEHNR, CDR2 FQNEAQ (reference sequence). The ends were cut back, 3 bases at V and 3 bases at J, with 11 bases in the middle. The CDR3 loop spans 15 amino acids.

The V call is TRBV7-6, the J call TRBJ1-4; no clear D. CDR1 and CDR2 (germline): SGHVS, FNYEAQ. The CDR3 loop spans 13 amino acids. V dropped 3 bases and J dropped 6 bases, with 8 bases sitting between them. The CDR3 nucleotides read TGTGCCAGCAGCTTGTATGGGGATGAAAAACTGTTTTTT. Translating gives CASSLYGDEKLFF.

The chain recombines TRBV10-3 with TRBJ1-5; 8 nucleotides agree with TRBD1. Unmatched junction bases numbered 9, after V lost 3 bases and J lost 5 bases. Germline CDR1 ENHRY, CDR2 SYGVKD. The CDR3 length is 16 residues. CDR3 in DNA: TGTGCCATCAGTGATCAATCGACAGGGGAGGATCAGCCCCAGCATTTT. Its protein is CAISDQSTGEDQPQHF.

This chain uses TRBV6-2 or TRBV6-3 with TRBJ2-3; 8 bases align to TRBD2. V was pared by 5 bases and J by 2 bases, with 6 bases of the junction left unmatched. The germline CDR1 and CDR2 sequences are MNHEY and SVGEGT. CDR3 length: 15 amino acids. The CDR3 loop reads CASSGGGGHTDTQYF. The DNA of the CDR3 is TGTGCCAGCAGTGGAGGCGGGGGGCACACAGATACGCAGTATTTT.

V gene TRBV27 combines with J gene TRBJ2-5; a possible D gene is TRBD1 (6 bases). The CDR3 extends over 13 amino acids. The germline V gene encodes CDR1 MNHEY and CDR2 SMNVEV (reference sequence). Trimming left V 5 bases short and J 2 bases short, with 9 bases between. The CDR3 DNA reads as TGTGCCAGCAGTCCGGACAGTCAAGAGACCCAGTACTTC. Its translation is CASSPDSQETQYF.

The chain links TRBV19 to TRBJ2-1, with 9 bases identical to TRBD1. Per the germline V gene, CDR1 is LNHDA and CDR2 is SQIVND (reference sequence). The CDR3 runs 16 residues. The ends lost 5 bases at V and 1 base at J; junction bases unmatched: 6. CDR3 in amino acids: CASSPGQGLSYNEQFF. The CDR3 DNA sequence: TGTGCCAGTAGTCCCGGACAGGGGTTATCCTACAATGAGCAGTTCTTC.

The chain recombines TRBV9 with TRBJ1-4; D perhaps matches TRBD1 (5 bases). Trimming pared 0 bases from V and 8 bases from J, leaving 17 bases between. Germline CDR1 SGDLS, CDR2 YYNGEE. The CDR3 extends over 16 amino acids. The chain's CDR3 is CASSVEGSGTPEKLFF. The CDR3 DNA reads TGTGCCAGCAGCGTAGAAGGATCGGGGACGCCCGAAAAACTGTTTTTT.

This chain joins TRBV13 and TRBJ1-1; no reliable D call. Trimming shortened V by 1 base and J by 7 bases, and 10 bases separated the two germline ends. CDR1 is PRHDT and CDR2 is FYEKMQ in the germline V gene (reference sequence). The CDR3 contains 13 residues. The CDR3 nucleotides are TGTGCCAGCAGCTTAGTGGGGATGGGTGAAGCTTTCTTT. The encoded protein is CASSLVGMGEAFF.

This sequence joins TRBV13 and TRBJ2-7; D perhaps matches TRBD2 (6 bases). Germline CDR1 reads PRHDT; CDR2 reads FYEKMQ (reference sequence). The CDR3 totals 14 residues. The V gene lost 3 bases and the J gene lost 2 bases, with 11 bases spanning the gap. In nucleotides, the CDR3 is TGTGCCAGCAGCTTCGGAGGGAGGACCTACGAGCAGTACTTC. Its translation: CASSFGGRTYEQYF.

The chain couples TRBV4-3 to TRBJ2-7, with no clear D. CDR1 and CDR2 from the germline V gene are LGHNA and YSLEER. The V gene lost 5 bases and the J gene lost 5 bases, with 10 bases spanning the gap. The CDR3 has 12 residues. The CDR3, as DNA: TGCGCCAGCAGCGACGCTCCGGACGAGCAGTACTTC. It codes for CASSDAPDEQYF.

The gene calls are TRBV24-1 and TRBJ2-1; D is unclear. CDR3 length: 18 amino acids. CDR1 and CDR2 from the germline V gene are KGHDR and SFDVKD. With 5 bases removed from V and 0 bases from J, the gap between germline ends came to 19 bases. CDR3 sequence: CATSALAYRGSSYNEQFF. The CDR3 bases are TGTGCCACCAGTGCTCTGGCCTATCGTGGCAGCTCCTACAATGAGCAGTTCTTC.

The chain employs TRBV7-3 and TRBJ2-5; D is undetermined. This CDR3 contains 15 residues. Germline V lookup: CDR1 SGHTA, CDR2 FQGTGA. V was clipped by 6 bases and J by 0 bases, with 14 bases between them. The CDR3 bases are TGTGCCAGCAGTTCAAACGCTGGGTACCAAGAGACCCAGTACTTC. Its protein product is CASSSNAGYQETQYF.

The chain employs TRBV5-6 and TRBJ2-3; the D call may be TRBD1 or TRBD2 (6 bases each). Between the trimmed V and J ends, which lost 2 bases and 5 bases, there was a span of 15 bases. In germline, CDR1 is SGHDT, CDR2 YYEEEE. The CDR3 covers 15 residues. The CDR3 sequence is CASSFPGGAGDTQYF. The DNA of the CDR3 is TGTGCCAGCAGCTTTCCCGGGGGCGCGGGAGATACGCAGTATTTT.

The chain links TRBV9 to TRBJ2-1; D ambiguous. The CDR3 covers 10 residues. Trimming shortened V by 3 bases and J by 8 bases, and 3 bases separated the two germline ends. Germline-derived CDR1 and CDR2 are SGDLS and YYNGEE. This CDR3 reads CASSGDEQFF. The CDR3 nucleotides read TGTGCCAGCAGCGGCGATGAGCAGTTCTTC.

The genes are TRBV6-5 and TRBJ2-3; 9 bases match TRBD2. V was clipped by 6 bases and J by 5 bases; unmatched bases: 9. The CDR3 extends over 15 amino acids. CDR1 is MNHEY and CDR2 is SVGAGI in the germline V gene. The chain's CDR3 is CASSPLAGGVDTQYF. In DNA form, the CDR3 reads TGTGCCAGCAGCCCGCTGGCGGGGGGGGTAGATACGCAGTATTTT.

Here the CDR3 reads CATSRGAGGEKLFF. The CDR3 DNA reads TGTGCCACCAGCAGAGGCGCAGGGGGGGAAAAACTGTTTTTT. The chain employs TRBV15 and TRBJ1-4, with 7 bases matching TRBD1. V lost 1 base, J lost 8 bases, and 4 bases stayed unmatched. This CDR3 is 14 amino acids long. CDR1 is LNHNV, CDR2 YYDKDF, per germline (reference sequence).

J is TRBJ2-2 and V is TRBV7-3, with D unclear. Germline loops: CDR1 SGHTA, CDR2 FQGTGA. The germline V and J ends were trimmed by 3 bases and 1 base, with 6 bases remaining between them. The CDR3 sequence is 14 residues long. This CDR3 reads CASSFAENTGELFF. CDR3 nucleotides: TGTGCCAGCAGCTTCGCAGAGAACACCGGGGAGCTGTTTTTT.

The rearrangement joins TRBV19 to TRBJ2-7, with TRBD1 matching 9 bases. The CDR3 sequence is 16 residues long. Germline-derived CDR1 and CDR2 are LNHDA and SQIVND (reference sequence). Trimming removed 6 bases from V and 5 bases from J; junction bases left unmatched: 14. The CDR3: CASSPPPGTGHHEQYF. The CDR3 bases are TGTGCCAGTAGCCCCCCCCCGGGGACAGGGCACCACGAGCAGTACTTC.

J is TRBJ1-1 and V is TRBV28; D gene ambiguous. V was shortened by 3 bases and J by 5 bases, with 10 bases between the two germline ends. CDR3 length: 13 residues. Germline CDR1 MDHEN, CDR2 SYDVKM. In nucleotides, the CDR3 is TGTGCCAGCAGTTTGGACCCGGGGACTGAAGCTTTCTTT. This encodes CASSLDPGTEAFF.

The chain has TRBV5-1 and TRBJ2-2; D possibly corresponds to TRBD1 (5 bases). CDR1 and CDR2 (germline): SGHRS, YFSETQ. V was pared by 3 bases and J by 3 bases, with 9 bases between. The CDR3 sequence is 14 residues long. The DNA for the CDR3 is TGCGCCAGCAGCTCGGCAGGGTACACCGGGGAGCTGTTTTTT. Translating it yields CASSSAGYTGELFF.